Listed below are T cell receptor beta chains from one sample, sequenced in a study of T cells after yellow fever vaccination. TCRdb ran MiXCR on the 5' RACE reads and lists one entry per CDR3 protein. The data hold hundreds of thousands of distinct CDR3 sequences, with approximately 8% observed a single time. The sample here was CD4+ T cells sorted from PBMCs, taken 5 days after the yellow fever booster vaccination. All receptors derive from a man between 18 and 29 years old who received the YFV17D yellow fever vaccine. Both conserved end residues are part of each CDR3. The order of the fields is clone size, D gene, V gene, J gene, CDR3 protein, CDR3 DNA. The D gene is left open where the match is weak. Expanded clones get a size class; other rows say once, few or many, or leave the size out.

>.|.|TRBV6-2/TRBV6-3|TRBJ1-2
CASSARQGSDGYTF
TGTGCCAGCAGTGCCCGGCAGGGTTCGGATGGCTACACCTTC
>.|.|TRBV7-1|TRBJ2-2
CASSSRRGAGTGELFF
TGTGCCAGCAGCTCCCGCCGGGGGGCGGGCACCGGGGAGCTGTTTTTT
>many|.|TRBV5-6|TRBJ1-1
CASSLGGRGEAFF
TGTGCCAGCAGCTTGGGGGGACGGGGTGAAGCTTTCTTT
>.|.|TRBV7-3|TRBJ1-6
CASSLTGGNNSPLHF
TGTGCCAGCAGCTTAACTGGGGGCAATAATTCACCCCTCCACTTT
>.|.|TRBV7-3|TRBJ1-6
CASSQGWTASPLHF
TGTGCCAGCAGCCAAGGGTGGACAGCATCACCCCTCCACTTT
>few|.|TRBV24-1|TRBJ1-1
CATSDLGQFKAEAFF
TGTGCCACCAGTGATTTAGGGCAGTTTAAGGCTGAAGCTTTCTTT
>few|TRBD1|TRBV4-1|TRBJ2-2
CASSQEGTGNTGELFF
TGCGCCAGCAGCCAAGAAGGGACAGGGAACACCGGGGAGCTGTTTTTT
>.|TRBD1|TRBV11-3|TRBJ2-3
CASSTGTGPTDTQYF
TGTGCCAGCAGCACCGGGACAGGGCCCACAGATACGCAGTATTTT
>.|.|TRBV20-1|TRBJ2-7
CSANEGPSSYEQYF
TGCAGTGCCAATGAAGGGCCTAGCTCCTACGAGCAGTACTTC
>few|.|TRBV7-9|TRBJ1-2
CASSLGRLSGGYTF
TGTGCCAGCAGCTTAGGGCGTTTGAGTGGAGGCTACACCTTC
>.|.|TRBV12-3/TRBV12-4|TRBJ1-3
CASSLSGSRNTIYF
TGTGCCAGCAGTTTATCAGGCTCCAGAAACACCATATATTTT
>.|.|TRBV12-3/TRBV12-4|TRBJ2-3
CASRGGSSRVTDTQYF
TGTGCCAGCAGGGGGGGCTCTTCGCGAGTCACAGATACGCAGTATTTT
>.|.|TRBV20-1|TRBJ2-1
CSARDVSDEQFF
TGCAGTGCTAGAGATGTTAGCGATGAGCAGTTCTTC
>.|.|TRBV27|TRBJ1-2
CASRPSLGDRYTF
TGTGCCAGCAGACCCTCGCTTGGGGATCGCTACACCTTC
>.|.|TRBV27|TRBJ1-2
CASSFRGAHYGYTF
TGTGCCAGCAGTTTCCGGGGGGCACACTATGGCTACACCTTC
>few|.|TRBV7-3|TRBJ1-1
CASSLRDTERAFF
TGTGCCAGCAGCTTACGGGACACGGAGAGGGCTTTCTTT
>many|TRBD2|TRBV7-8|TRBJ2-2
CASLLGGEGTGELFF
TGTGCCAGCCTGCTGGGCGGGGAGGGAACCGGGGAGCTGTTTTTT
>few|TRBD2|TRBV4-2|TRBJ2-2
CASSQNPSGGALGELFF
TGTGCCAGCAGCCAAAACCCTAGCGGGGGGGCCCTCGGGGAGCTGTTTTTT
>.|.|TRBV6-5|TRBJ2-5
CASSYLSQETQYF
TGTGCCAGCAGTTACCTCTCACAAGAGACCCAGTACTTC
>.|.|TRBV5-1|TRBJ1-1
CASSLDSTATEAFF
TGCGCCAGCAGCCTGGACAGCACCGCCACTGAAGCTTTCTTT
>few|.|TRBV7-2|TRBJ1-2
CASSPPVGAFVYTF
TGTGCCAGCAGCCCCCCGGTAGGGGCGTTCGTCTACACCTTC
>.|.|TRBV6-2/TRBV6-3|TRBJ2-5
CASSYLVSEETQYF
TGTGCCAGCAGTTACTTAGTGTCGGAAGAGACCCAGTACTTC
>.|.|TRBV7-2|TRBJ1-1
CASSLPPFGDGAFF
TGTGCCAGCAGCTTGCCCCCTTTTGGGGATGGAGCTTTCTTT
>.|.|TRBV5-8|TRBJ1-1
CASSLLWGTNTEAFF
TGTGCCAGCAGCTTGCTTTGGGGGACCAACACTGAAGCTTTCTTT
>few|.|TRBV29-1|TRBJ2-3
CSARRGSGLSTDTQYF
TGCAGCGCGCGGAGGGGAAGCGGACTTAGCACAGATACGCAGTATTTT
>few|.|TRBV7-9|TRBJ2-1
CASSPKFRVGNEQFF
TGTGCCAGCAGCCCGAAGTTCAGGGTTGGGAATGAGCAGTTCTTC
>many|TRBD2|TRBV25-1|TRBJ2-5
CASSDGASGGPGETQYF
TGTGCCAGCAGTGACGGGGCTAGCGGGGGGCCGGGGGAGACCCAGTACTTC
>few|.|TRBV6-2/TRBV6-3|TRBJ2-2
CASSYGATGELFF
TGTGCCAGCAGTTACGGGGCCACCGGGGAGCTGTTTTTT
>.|.|TRBV9|TRBJ1-1
CASSGPPGAGRTTEAFF
TGTGCCAGCAGCGGACCCCCGGGGGCCGGGCGGACCACTGAAGCTTTCTTT
>few|.|TRBV27|TRBJ1-2
CASSLSRGDLYGYTF
TGTGCCAGCAGTTTAAGTCGCGGGGACCTCTATGGCTACACCTTC
>.|.|TRBV27|TRBJ1-2
CASSSTGTHLRGYTF
TGTGCCAGCAGTTCTACAGGGACCCATTTACGCGGCTACACCTTC
>many|TRBD1|TRBV9|TRBJ2-1
CASSGLATGGGEQFF
TGTGCCAGCAGCGGTCTTGCTACAGGGGGTGGTGAGCAGTTCTTC
>few|.|TRBV14|TRBJ1-1
CASSQSLNTEAFF
TGTGCCAGCAGCCAATCGTTGAACACTGAAGCTTTCTTT
>many|.|TRBV10-3|TRBJ1-1
CAIGGAENTEAFF
TGTGCCATCGGCGGGGCAGAGAACACTGAAGCTTTCTTT
>.|.|TRBV6-6|TRBJ2-1
CASSYQSSSYNEQFF
TGTGCCAGCAGTTACCAGTCCTCCTCCTACAATGAGCAGTTCTTC
>.|.|TRBV7-2|TRBJ1-6
CASRPDGTMGSPLHF
TGTGCCAGCAGACCCGACGGGACAATGGGTTCACCCCTCCACTTT
>few|TRBD1|TRBV28|TRBJ2-2
CASSKRGQRRDGELFF
TGTGCCAGCAGCAAAAGGGGGCAGAGGAGAGACGGGGAGCTGTTTTTT
>.|.|TRBV20-1|TRBJ2-5
CSARDLANQETQYF
TGCAGTGCTAGAGATCTAGCAAACCAAGAGACCCAGTACTTC
>few|.|TRBV12-5|TRBJ2-7
CASGLGYEQYF
TGTGCTAGTGGTTTGGGGTACGAGCAGTACTTC
>.|TRBD1|TRBV4-3|TRBJ2-3
CASSQPGQGVVAQYF
TGCGCCAGCAGCCAACCGGGACAGGGAGTCGTGGCGCAGTATTTT
>many|.|TRBV7-3|TRBJ2-3
CASSPRRSGDTQYF
TGTGCCAGCAGCCCCAGAAGGAGCGGTGATACGCAGTATTTT
>.|TRBD2|TRBV7-2|TRBJ2-5
CASSITAGGQETQYF
TGTGCCAGCAGCATCACAGCGGGGGGGCAAGAGACCCAGTACTTC
>.|.|TRBV13|TRBJ2-7
CASSGVGGEEQYF
TGTGCCAGCAGCGGGGTTGGAGGAGAGGAGCAGTACTTC
>.|TRBD1|TRBV6-5|TRBJ1-1
CASRNSQGGYGTEAFF
TGTGCCAGCAGGAACTCCCAGGGGGGGTATGGGACTGAAGCTTTCTTT
>.|.|TRBV7-6|TRBJ1-1
CASSRLRTEAFF
TGTGCCAGCAGCCGACTTAGGACTGAAGCTTTCTTT
>.|.|TRBV10-3|TRBJ1-1
CAISESKREFMNTEAFF
TGTGCCATCAGTGAGTCGAAGAGGGAGTTCATGAACACTGAAGCTTTCTTT
>.|TRBD2|TRBV9|TRBJ2-5
CASAPPGLAGGETQYF
TGTGCCAGCGCCCCCCCGGGACTAGCGGGGGGGGAGACCCAGTACTTC
>many|TRBD1|TRBV11-2|TRBJ1-2
CASSGFRDRAAGYTF
TGTGCCAGCAGCGGATTCCGGGACAGGGCGGCTGGCTACACCTTC
>.|.|TRBV5-1|TRBJ2-4
CASDPGKGTKNIQYF
TGCGCCAGCGATCCAGGGAAGGGAACCAAAAACATTCAGTACTTC
>few|.|TRBV18|TRBJ1-1
CASSPIVGTKMNTEAFF
TGTGCCAGCTCACCAATAGTGGGAACAAAAATGAACACTGAAGCTTTCTTT
>many|.|TRBV7-2|TRBJ2-3
CASSLSLGARDTQYF
TGTGCCAGCAGCTTAAGTTTAGGGGCCCGGGATACGCAGTATTTT
>.|.|TRBV2|TRBJ1-2
CASRSDSGGYTF
TGTGCCAGCAGATCGGACAGTGGGGGCTACACCTTC
>few|.|TRBV9|TRBJ2-1
CASSVSGGVTYNEQFF
TGTGCCAGCAGCGTATCAGGCGGGGTAACCTACAATGAGCAGTTCTTC
>few|.|TRBV28|TRBJ2-3
CAASLRTDTQYF
TGTGCCGCATCCCTCCGGACAGATACGCAGTATTTT
>few|TRBD1|TRBV5-1|TRBJ2-5
CASSFGQGTQETQYF
TGCGCCAGCAGCTTCGGACAGGGGACGCAAGAGACCCAGTACTTC
>few|TRBD2|TRBV11-3|TRBJ2-1
CASSTSSGGAGEQFF
TGTGCCAGCAGCACATCTAGCGGGGGGGCCGGTGAGCAGTTCTTC
>few|TRBD1|TRBV7-3|TRBJ1-2
CASSLKTEDRAPPAGYTF
TGTGCCAGCAGCTTAAAAACCGAGGACAGGGCGCCCCCGGCGGGCTACACCTTC
>.|.|TRBV20-1|TRBJ1-1
CSAQGEWMYTEAFF
TGCAGTGCTCAGGGAGAATGGATGTACACTGAAGCTTTCTTT